Below are 29 T cell receptor beta chains sequenced from a single sample in a study of a mutant IDH1 vaccine in newly diagnosed glioma. As to time point: week 23, last vaccination. Vaccinated patients received 300 ug of mutant IDH1 20-mer peptide per dose, with topical imiquimod. For these receptors, no antigen is known. Produced via immunoSEQ multiplex PCR; TCRdb's table is partial and in-frame only. The data show roughly 74,000 clones, more than 80% seen once. This specimen was PBMCs, taken from a glioma patient whose treatment included an IDH1 peptide vaccine. Source of these receptors: a woman in her fifties or sixties with glioma.

The gene calls are TRBV5-1 and TRBJ1-6, with D tentatively TRBD1 (5 bases). V lost 0 bases to trimming and J lost 10 bases, with 17 bases between them. Germline V lookup: CDR1 SGHRS, CDR2 YFSETQ. CDR3 length: 16 amino acids. The CDR3 sequence is CASSLAGAGRRSPLHF. CDR3 nucleotides: TGCGCCAGCAGCTTGGCTGGGGCCGGACGTAGGTCACCCCTCCACTTT.

V usage is TRBV19 and J usage is TRBJ1-6; D gene unclear. CDR3 size: 15 residues. V was cut by 6 bases and J by 5 bases, with 14 bases left in between. Germline V gives CDR1 LNHDA, CDR2 SQIVND (reference sequence). CDR3 in amino acids: CASSLGRLDNSPLHF. CDR3 DNA: TGTGCCAGTAGCCTCGGGCGTCTCGATAATTCACCCCTCCACTTT.

The genes are TRBV12-2 and TRBJ2-3; TRBD2 is the table's D call and was not checked against the DNA. TRBV12-2 is a documented pseudogene. The CDR3 contains 16 residues. The CDR3 sequence is CASRSSGTRGTDTQYF. The CDR3 coding sequence is TGTGCAAGTCGCTCCTCCGGGACTAGGGGCACAGATACGCAGTATTTT.

V gene TRBV6-1 combines with J gene TRBJ2-3; possibly TRBD2 for D (6 bases). Germline values: CDR1 MNHNS, CDR2 SASEGT. This CDR3 comprises 12 residues. The V gene lost 8 bases and the J gene lost 9 bases, with 15 bases spanning the gap. Written as DNA, the CDR3 is TGTGCCAGCGGGGATGCGGGGCGCACGCAGTATTTT. It is translated as CASGDAGRTQYF.

The chain couples TRBV7-9 to TRBJ2-7; D may be TRBD1 (5 bases). The CDR3 has 12 amino acids. Germline CDR1 and CDR2: SEHNR and FQNEAQ (reference sequence). Trimming removed 5 bases from V and 4 bases from J, with 9 bases in between. The CDR3 spells CASSNQGYEQYF. CDR3 nucleotide sequence: TGTGCCAGCAGCAACCAGGGATACGAGCAGTACTTC.

This chain uses TRBV30 with TRBJ2-7, with D hard to call. CDR1 is GTSNPN and CDR2 is SVGIG in the germline V gene (reference sequence). Trimming removed 1 base at V and 4 bases at J, with 5 bases between. The CDR3 contains 11 residues. The CDR3 spells CAWSGLYEQYF. The CDR3 nucleotides read TGTGCCTGGAGTGGTCTTTACGAGCAGTACTTC. The full variable domain, in which reference TRBV30 and TRBJ2-7 provide the parts outside the CDR3, is SQTIHQWPATLVQPVGSPLSLECTVEGTSNPNLYWYRQAAGRGLQLLFYSVGIGQISSEVPQNLSASRPQDRQFILSSKKLLLSDSGFYLCAWSGLYEQYFGPGTRLTVT.

V usage is TRBV23-1 and J usage is TRBJ2-7; D is perhaps TRBD1 (5 bases). TRBV23-1 is known as an ORF, though its function is uncertain. V lost 7 bases to trimming and J lost 2 bases, with 15 bases between them. CDR3 length equals 14 residues. CDR3 DNA sequence: TGCGCCAGCAAAGACTTTCGACAGACCTACGAGCAGTACTTC. It is translated as CASKDFRQTYEQYF.

V is TRBV30 and J is TRBJ2-2; TRBD2 agrees at 7 bases. V shed 1 base and J 7 bases; nucleotides not matched to a gene: 3. Germline lookup yields CDR1 GTSNPN and CDR2 SVGIG (reference sequence). The CDR3 extends over 13 amino acids. The CDR3 reads CAWSATSVGELFF. The CDR3 region has the DNA TGTGCCTGGAGTGCTACTAGCGTCGGGGAGCTGTTTTTT.

This chain links TRBV6-6 with TRBJ2-7; either TRBD1 or TRBD2 may supply D (6 bases each). In germline, CDR1 is MNHNY, CDR2 SVGAGI (reference sequence). V lost 4 bases and J lost 5, with 21 bases in between. The CDR3 runs to 16 residues. The CDR3 nucleotides are TGTGCCAGCAGTTCCCTATGGGGGGCACTAGGCGACGAGCAGTACTTC. Translation gives CASSSLWGALGDEQYF.

The chain couples TRBV28 to TRBJ1-1; 8 bases line up with TRBD1. CDR3 length: 15 residues. The germline CDR1 and CDR2 sequences are MDHEN and SYDVKM. Trimming took 6 bases from V and 1 from J; bases not matched to a gene: 7. In DNA, the CDR3 is TGTGCCAGCAGAAACCAAGGACAGGGGAACACTGAAGCTTTCTTT. Its translation: CASRNQGQGNTEAFF. Full variable domain (outside the CDR3, taken from reference TRBV28 and TRBJ1-1): DVKVTQSSRYLVKRTGEKVFLECVQDMDHENMFWYRQDPGLGLRLIYFSYDVKMKEKGDIPEGYSVSREKKERFSLILESASTNQTSMYLCASRNQGQGNTEAFFGQGTRLTVV.

The V and J genes are TRBV9 and TRBJ2-1; 8 bases fit TRBD2. CDR1 is SGDLS, CDR2 YYNGEE, per germline. The CDR3 is 15 amino acids. The J segment lost 8 bases and the V segment lost 4 bases, leaving 11 bases of the junction unmatched. This chain's CDR3 is CASSTESGSVDEQFF. As DNA, the CDR3 is TGTGCCAGCAGCACCGAGAGCGGGAGCGTCGATGAGCAGTTCTTC. Based on the CDR3 plus reference TRBV9 and TRBJ2-1, the full variable domain is DSGVTQTPKHLITATGQRVTLRCSPRSGDLSVYWYQQSLDQGLQFLIQYYNGEERAKGNILERFSAQQFPDLHSELNLSSLELGDSALYFCASSTESGSVDEQFFGPGTRLTVL.

The chain recombines TRBV29-1 with TRBJ2-1; 12 bases are shared with TRBD2. Germline V CDR1 and CDR2: SQVTM, ANQGSEA. The CDR3 is 12 residues long. V gave up 7 bases and J gave up 10 bases; unmatched junction bases: 5. CDR3 in DNA: TGCAGCGAACTAGCGGGAGGAGGAGAGCAGTTCTTC. Protein sequence: CSELAGGGEQFF.

This chain uses TRBV6-5 with TRBJ1-6; perhaps TRBD1 as D (6 bases). V lost 8 bases, J lost 6 bases, and 17 bases lay in between. The germline V gene encodes CDR1 MNHEY and CDR2 SVGAGI. The CDR3 contains 15 residues. In DNA form, the CDR3 reads TGTGCCAGCGGACAAAACAGGGAACCTAATTCACCCCTCCACTTT. Translation gives CASGQNREPNSPLHF.

This chain joins TRBV4-1 and TRBJ2-7; TRBD2 matches at 9 bases. The CDR3 sequence is 15 residues long. V lost 4 bases and J lost 4; bases outside the gene matches: 8. The germline CDR1 and CDR2 sequences are MGHRA and YSYEKL. The CDR3 sequence is CASSPLAGVSYEQYF. CDR3 coding DNA: TGCGCCAGCAGCCCTTTAGCGGGAGTCTCGTACGAGCAGTACTTC.

This clone was found once. The CDR3 loop reads CSVEFGPTRTGELFF. CDR3 nucleotides: TGCAGCGTTGAATTCGGCCCCACCCGCACCGGGGAGCTGTTTTTT. The chain carries TRBV29-1 and TRBJ2-2; D gene uncertain. The germline CDR1 and CDR2 sequences are SQVTM and ANQGSEA. The CDR3 spans 15 residues. V gave up 2 bases and J gave up 4 bases, with 14 bases separating them.

The chain couples TRBV27 to TRBJ2-5; 7 nucleotides match TRBD1. The CDR3 contains 16 residues. V shed 4 bases and J 4 bases; nucleotides not matched to a gene: 12. Germline V gives CDR1 MNHEY, CDR2 SMNVEV (reference sequence). CDR3 nucleotide sequence: TGTGCCAGCAGTTCCCCGAAGGGGGCGCGGAGAGAGACCCAGTACTTC. Its translation: CASSSPKGARRETQYF.

The V gene is TRBV5-1, the J gene TRBJ2-2; a weak D match, TRBD1 (6 bases). Per germline, CDR1 SGHRS and CDR2 YFSETQ. The V end lost 4 bases, the J end lost 0 bases, and 13 bases lay between the germline ends. The CDR3 runs to 16 residues. The CDR3 spells CASSPRDIANTGELFF. CDR3 nucleotide sequence: TGCGCCAGCAGCCCCCGGGACATTGCGAACACCGGGGAGCTGTTTTTT.

This sequence joins TRBV6-1 and TRBJ1-5, with 7 bases aligning to TRBD1. The CDR3 consists of 12 residues. V shed 10 bases and J 5 bases; nucleotides not matched to a gene: 5. From germline, CDR1 is MNHNS and CDR2 SASEGT. Here the CDR3 reads CATQQGYQPQHF. CDR3 in DNA: TGTGCCACACAACAGGGGTATCAGCCCCAGCATTTT.

J is TRBJ1-6 and V is TRBV2, with a weak D call TRBD1 (5 bases). V shed 7 bases and J shed 8 bases, with 12 bases lying between them. In germline, CDR1 is SNHLY, CDR2 FYNNEI. The CDR3 has 13 amino acids. The CDR3 nucleotides are TGTGCCAGCATTATGTGGGGGGATTCACCCCTCCACTTT. Protein: CASIMWGDSPLHF.

The J gene is TRBJ2-1, the V gene TRBV7-9, with a possible D match to TRBD2 (5 bases). Per the germline V gene, CDR1 is SEHNR and CDR2 is FQNEAQ (reference sequence). This CDR3 comprises 15 residues. V lost 5 bases and J lost 4, with 15 bases in between. The CDR3 DNA is TGTGCCAGCAGCCCAACCGGGATGTTATACAATGAGCAGTTCTTC. Translation gives CASSPTGMLYNEQFF.

The CDR3 DNA follows: TGTGCCAGCAGCTTAAATGGGGCCATGAGCTCTGGAAACACCATATATTTT. It codes for CASSLNGAMSSGNTIYF. This chain links TRBV7-2 with TRBJ1-3; weak D call: TRBD1 (5 bases). CDR1 SGHTA and CDR2 FQGNSA come from the germline V gene. The CDR3 consists of 17 residues. V shed 2 bases and J shed 0 bases, with 14 bases lying between them. Complete variable domain (other parts from reference TRBV7-2 and TRBJ1-3): GAGVSQSPSNKVTEKGKDVELRCDPISGHTALYWYRQSLGQGLEFLIYFQGNSAPDKSGLPSDRFSAERTGGSVSTLTIQRTQQEDSAVYLCASSLNGAMSSGNTIYFGEGSWLTVV.

The chain links TRBV7-8 to TRBJ2-1; 8 nucleotides agree with TRBD2. CDR1 SGHVS and CDR2 FQNEAQ come from the germline V gene. The CDR3 runs to 16 residues. V dropped 2 bases and J dropped 9; count of bases not matched to a gene: 12. CDR3 region: CASSLRGGRMGGEQFF. As DNA, the CDR3 is TGTGCCAGCAGCTTACGAGGCGGGAGGATGGGGGGTGAGCAGTTCTTC. Full variable domain (outside the CDR3, taken from reference TRBV7-8 and TRBJ2-1): GAGVSQSPRYKVAKRGQDVALRCDPISGHVSLFWYQQALGQGPEFLTYFQNEAQLDKSGLPSDRFFAERPEGSVSTLKIQRTQQEDSAVYLCASSLRGGRMGGEQFFGPGTRLTVL.

This clone showed up just a few times. V and J are TRBV15 and TRBJ1-1, with D tentatively TRBD1 (5 bases). The V end lost 8 bases, the J end lost 3 bases, and 16 bases lay between the germline ends. CDR1 is LNHNV and CDR2 is YYDKDF in the germline V gene (reference sequence). The CDR3 is 14 residues long. The CDR3 nucleotides read TGTGCCACCTCACACCATGGGGCGGACACTGAAGCTTTCTTT. Residues: CATSHHGADTEAFF. Supplemented by reference TRBV15 and TRBJ1-1, the full variable domain reads DAMVIQNPRYQVTQFGKPVTLSCSQTLNHNVMYWYQQKSSQAPKLLFHYYDKDFNNEADTPDNFQSRRPNTSFCFLDIRSPGLGDTAMYLCATSHHGADTEAFFGQGTRLTVV.

The rearrangement joins TRBV18 to TRBJ2-5, with 12 nucleotides matching TRBD2. The CDR3 is 15 residues long. CDR1 is KGHSH, CDR2 LQKENI, per germline. Trimming at V came to 6 bases and at J to 4 bases, leaving 6 bases not matched to a gene. This CDR3 reads CASSSTSGRGETQYF. CDR3 DNA sequence: TGTGCCAGCTCTTCGACTAGCGGGAGAGGAGAGACCCAGTACTTC.

The CDR3: CASSKGNRSCSYEQYF. CDR3 in DNA: TGTGCCAGCAGCAAAGGGAACAGGTCCTGCTCCTACGAGCAGTACTTC. V and J are TRBV21-1 and TRBJ2-7; the table's D call, TRBD1, was not checked against the DNA. TRBV21-1 is a pseudogene segment. CDR3 length equals 16 residues.

V gene TRBV30 combines with J gene TRBJ2-7, with 8 bases identical to TRBD1. The CDR3 consists of 13 residues. The V gene's germline CDR1 is GTSNPN and CDR2 SVGIG (reference sequence). The J segment lost 5 bases and the V segment lost 5 bases, leaving 8 bases of the junction unmatched. The CDR3 region is CAWGDDRGDEQYF. The CDR3 DNA reads TGTGCCTGGGGGGATGACAGGGGAGACGAGCAGTACTTC. Full variable domain (rest looked up from reference TRBV30 and TRBJ2-7): SQTIHQWPATLVQPVGSPLSLECTVEGTSNPNLYWYRQAAGRGLQLLFYSVGIGQISSEVPQNLSASRPQDRQFILSSKKLLLSDSGFYLCAWGDDRGDEQYFGPGTRLTVT.

The J gene is TRBJ1-1, the V gene TRBV5-4, with a tentative D call TRBD1 (5 bases). Germline V gene lookup returns CDR1 SGHNT and CDR2 YYREEE (reference sequence). The CDR3 runs to 14 residues. V was cut by 3 bases and J by 1 base, with 10 bases left in between. The CDR3: CASSSGGGNTEAFF. For the CDR3, the DNA is TGTGCCAGCAGCTCTGGTGGGGGGAACACTGAAGCTTTCTTT.

This chain uses TRBV15 with TRBJ1-1; no reliable D call. The CDR3 contains 14 residues. Per germline, CDR1 LNHNV and CDR2 YYDKDF (reference sequence). Trimming took off 1 base at V and 0 bases at J, with 6 bases between the two ends. CDR3 region: CATSRVQMNTEAFF. Written as DNA, the CDR3 is TGTGCCACCAGCAGAGTACAGATGAACACTGAAGCTTTCTTT. Looking up the rest from reference TRBV15 and TRBJ1-1 gives the full variable domain: DAMVIQNPRYQVTQFGKPVTLSCSQTLNHNVMYWYQQKSSQAPKLLFHYYDKDFNNEADTPDNFQSRRPNTSFCFLDIRSPGLGDTAMYLCATSRVQMNTEAFFGQGTRLTVV.

V gene TRBV10-3 combines with J gene TRBJ1-6, with 8 bases fitting TRBD1. CDR1 ENHRY and CDR2 SYGVKD come from the germline V gene. The length of the CDR3 is 14 residues. The ends lost 5 bases at V and 6 bases at J; junction bases unmatched: 3. The CDR3 sequence is CAISPGQVNSPLHF. The CDR3 region has the DNA TGTGCCATCAGTCCGGGACAGGTTAATTCACCCCTCCACTTT.